Below are 27 T cell receptor beta chains sequenced from a single sample in a study of PD-1 blockade in classical Hodgkin lymphoma. Assay: immunoSEQ multiplex PCR; the TCRdb copy retains only in-frame clones and omits some. The sample yields tens of thousands of clones, 70% to 90% seen once. Noted time point: cycle 4 day 1 (C4D1), after five to seven weeks of nivolumab. After autologous stem cell transplantation all patients relapsed, and prior brentuximab vedotin exposure differed between cohorts. The input for sequencing was peripheral blood mononuclear cells (PBMCs), taken before the fourth cycle of nivolumab. All receptors derive from a human donor with classical Hodgkin lymphoma.

The count of this clone is one. The gene calls are TRBV2 and TRBJ2-7, with 7 bases that match TRBD2. The CDR3 has 13 residues. Trimming at V came to 0 bases and at J to 7 bases, leaving 3 bases not matched to a gene. Germline CDR1 is SNHLY and CDR2 is FYNNEI. CDR3 sequence reads: CASSEAVGGEQYF. CDR3 nucleotide sequence: TGTGCCAGCAGTGAAGCCGTCGGGGGGGAGCAGTACTTC.

The chain couples TRBV27 to TRBJ2-1, with TRBD2 matching over 7 bases. The CDR3 spans 17 residues. The V gene's germline CDR1 is MNHEY and CDR2 SMNVEV (reference sequence). Trimming removed 0 bases from V and 6 bases from J; junction bases left unmatched: 11. The CDR3 loop reads CASSLSGWGLSPNEQFF. Written as DNA, the CDR3 is TGTGCCAGCAGTTTATCGGGATGGGGACTAAGTCCCAATGAGCAGTTCTTC.

The chain couples TRBV28 to TRBJ1-2; tentatively, D is TRBD1 (5 bases). Germline values: CDR1 MDHEN, CDR2 SYDVKM. Trimming removed 2 bases from V and 4 bases from J, with 17 bases in between. The CDR3 sequence is 16 residues long. For the CDR3, the DNA is TGTGCCAGCAGTTTACCCGGGACCTCTATTGGCTATGGCTACACCTTC. It is translated as CASSLPGTSIGYGYTF.

This clone was seen just once. CDR3 DNA sequence: TGTGCCAGCAGCGGGATGATGGGTCTAGCCAAAAACATTCAGTACTTC. Amino acids: CASSGMMGLAKNIQYF. The V call is TRBV19, the J call TRBJ2-4, with 7 bases matching TRBD2. Germline V CDR1 and CDR2: LNHDA, SQIVND (reference sequence). Unmatched junction bases numbered 11, after V lost 9 bases and J lost 0 bases. The CDR3 length is 16 residues.

The chain joins TRBV10-3 to TRBJ1-3; D call uncertain. The CDR3 is 16 amino acids. With 7 bases removed from V and 0 bases from J, the gap between germline ends came to 16 bases. Germline V gives CDR1 ENHRY, CDR2 SYGVKD. CDR3 region: CAIMSPAGSSGNTIYF. CDR3 coding DNA: TGTGCCATCATGTCCCCGGCGGGGAGCTCTGGAAACACCATATATTTT.

This chain joins TRBV5-1 and TRBJ2-1, with D possibly matching TRBD2 (6 bases). Germline-derived CDR1 and CDR2 are SGHRS and YFSETQ. The CDR3 is 15 amino acids. V was trimmed by 2 bases and J by 5 bases, leaving 14 bases between them. The CDR3 nucleotides read TGCGCCAGCAGCTTAACGGGGGTTCTCAACAATGAGCAGTTCTTC. This sequence encodes CASSLTGVLNNEQFF. The whole variable domain, remainder taken from reference TRBV5-1 and TRBJ2-1, is KAGVTQTPRYLIKTRGQQVTLSCSPISGHRSVSWYQQTPGQGLQFLFEYFSETQRNKGNFPGRFSGRQFSNSRSEMNVSTLELGDSALYLCASSLTGVLNNEQFFGPGTRLTVL.

The CDR3 loop is CASRADKLSDTQYF. In DNA, the CDR3 is TGTGCCAGCAGAGCGGACAAGCTCTCAGATACGCAGTATTTT. The rearrangement joins TRBV2 to TRBJ2-3; D assignment may be TRBD1 or TRBD2 (5 bases each). In germline, CDR1 is SNHLY, CDR2 FYNNEI. V lost 6 bases, J lost 4 bases, and 14 bases lay in between. The CDR3 is 14 residues long.

The chain employs TRBV29-1 and TRBJ2-1; 8 nucleotides align to TRBD1. The CDR3 spans 16 residues. Trimming cost V 0 bases and J 7 bases; bases outside gene matches: 11. CDR1 SQVTM and CDR2 ANQGSEA come from the germline V gene. The CDR3 region is CSVEEGQAGSRNEQFF. For the CDR3, the DNA is TGCAGCGTTGAAGAGGGACAGGCGGGAAGCCGGAATGAGCAGTTCTTC.

The chain is built from TRBV10-3 and TRBJ2-5; tentatively, D is TRBD1 or TRBD2 (7 bases each). V was trimmed by 2 bases and J by 1 base, leaving 11 bases between them. The CDR3 consists of 15 residues. Germline V lookup: CDR1 ENHRY, CDR2 SYGVKD. The CDR3 loop reads CAISETGEGQETQYF. The DNA of the CDR3 is TGTGCCATCAGTGAGACAGGGGAGGGCCAAGAGACCCAGTACTTC.

The rearrangement joins TRBV5-5 to TRBJ2-7, with D unresolved. V gave up 0 bases and J gave up 3 bases, with 10 bases separating them. CDR3 size: 14 residues. Germline V gene lookup returns CDR1 SGHKS and CDR2 YYEKEE (reference sequence). The CDR3 bases are TGTGCCAGCAGCTTGGACGGTAAACTCTACGAGCAGTACTTC. Encoded protein: CASSLDGKLYEQYF.

This clone appeared once. This chain uses TRBV18 with TRBJ2-6; D uncertain. The V end was cut by 0 bases, the J end by 4 bases, with 13 bases between. This CDR3 region has 17 residues. The germline V gene has CDR1 KGHSH and CDR2 LQKENI. CDR3 protein: CASSPPTRLSGANVLTF. DNA of the CDR3: TGTGCCAGCTCACCACCTACTCGGTTGTCCGGGGCCAACGTCCTGACTTTC.

This rearrangement joins TRBV5-1 to TRBJ1-1; TRBD1 might be the D (5 bases). Trimming took off 0 bases at V and 4 bases at J, with 7 bases between the two ends. CDR1 and CDR2 (germline): SGHRS, YFSETQ. The CDR3 loop spans 13 amino acids. The CDR3 sequence: CASSLGQSTEAFF. The CDR3 DNA sequence: TGCGCCAGCAGCTTGGGACAGTCCACTGAAGCTTTCTTT.

This chain connects TRBV2 to TRBJ2-7, with a possible D match to TRBD1 (6 bases). The CDR3 contains 14 residues. Looked up from germline, CDR1 is SNHLY and CDR2 is FYNNEI. V was trimmed by 3 bases and J by 9 bases, leaving 18 bases between them. Here the CDR3 DNA reads TGTGCCAGCAGTGAGCGCGGACAGAAGGGTTTGCAGTACTTC. It encodes CASSERGQKGLQYF.

V is TRBV7-9 and J is TRBJ2-2; no clear D gene. Germline CDR1 is SEHNR and CDR2 is FQNEAQ (reference sequence). Between the trimmed V and J ends, which lost 2 bases and 2 bases, there was a span of 9 bases. The CDR3 consists of 15 residues. CDR3 protein: CASSLLATNTGELFF. The CDR3 DNA follows: TGTGCCAGCAGCTTACTGGCAACTAACACCGGGGAGCTGTTTTTT.

The rearrangement links TRBV6-5 to TRBJ2-1; 7 positions match TRBD2. The junction had 8 bases not matched to a gene; V was cut back by 7 bases and J by 5 bases. The CDR3 contains 14 residues. Germline CDR1 is MNHEY and CDR2 is SVGAGI. CDR3 coding DNA: TGTGCCAGCAAGTGGAGCGGGGCCGACAATGAGCAGTTCTTC. This encodes CASKWSGADNEQFF.

CDR3 protein: CASSLGTVPSLAFF. The CDR3 DNA is TGCGCCAGCAGCCTGGGGACAGTGCCATCCTTGGCTTTCTTT. This chain links TRBV5-1 with TRBJ1-1, with 7 bases fitting TRBD1. V dropped 4 bases and J dropped 11; count of bases not matched to a gene: 14. Germline CDR1 and CDR2: SGHRS and YFSETQ. CDR3 length equals 14 residues.

The chain links TRBV7-9 to TRBJ2-7; 10 nucleotides agree with TRBD1. The CDR3 contains 15 residues. CDR1 is SEHNR and CDR2 is FQNEAQ in the germline V gene (reference sequence). V lost 5 bases, J lost 4 bases, and 8 bases stayed unmatched. DNA for the CDR3: TGTGCCAGCAGCAGTCCGGGACAGGGGATGTACGAGCAGTACTTC. Amino acid sequence: CASSSPGQGMYEQYF.

As DNA, the CDR3 is TGTGCCAGCAGTGAACTCGAGGGGGTGGGGAACACTGAAGCTTTCTTT. The encoded protein is CASSELEGVGNTEAFF. The chain links TRBV6-1 to TRBJ1-1; the D gene is possibly TRBD1 (6 bases). In germline, CDR1 is MNHNS, CDR2 SASEGT. V was trimmed by 2 bases and J by 1 base, leaving 14 bases between them. The CDR3 loop spans 16 amino acids.

As concerns this clone: In the same sample, other DNA sequences code for this CDR3. J is TRBJ1-1 and V is TRBV5-1, with no clear D. The V end was cut by 0 bases, the J end by 6 bases, with 9 bases between. CDR3 size: 13 residues. CDR1 is SGHRS and CDR2 is YFSETQ in the germline V gene. The CDR3: CASSLVGVPEAFF. The CDR3, as DNA: TGCGCCAGCAGCTTGGTTGGCGTCCCTGAAGCTTTCTTT.

The chain joins TRBV6-1 to TRBJ1-4; D is undetermined. CDR1 is MNHNS, CDR2 SASEGT, per germline. V shed 11 bases and J shed 8 bases, with 21 bases lying between them. The CDR3 runs to 14 residues. CDR3 in DNA: TGTGCCTGTTCGACCCTCTCCGGAGGCGAAAAACTGTTTTTT. Translating it yields CACSTLSGGEKLFF.

The V call is TRBV27, the J call TRBJ1-1; D is perhaps TRBD1 (6 bases). Per germline, CDR1 MNHEY and CDR2 SMNVEV (reference sequence). The V end was cut by 0 bases, the J end by 1 base, with 21 bases between. This CDR3 contains 19 residues. The CDR3, as DNA: TGTGCCAGCAGTTTATCACGTCAGGGGAAAGCACCAAAGAACACTGAAGCTTTCTTT. Its translation: CASSLSRQGKAPKNTEAFF.

This rearrangement joins TRBV5-1 to TRBJ2-1; 8 bases are a match to TRBD2. Losses at the gene ends were 0 bases for V and 7 bases for J; bases not matched to a gene: 6. CDR3 length equals 15 residues. Per the germline V gene, CDR1 is SGHRS and CDR2 is YFSETQ. The CDR3 DNA is TGCGCCAGCAGCTTGGGAGCGGGGGCCACAAATGAGCAGTTCTTC. This gives the protein CASSLGAGATNEQFF.

The CDR3 region is CASGGQGRSYNSPLHF. As DNA, the CDR3 is TGTGCCAGCGGGGGACAGGGACGCTCCTATAATTCACCCCTCCACTTT. The chain uses TRBV2 and TRBJ1-6, with 9 bases that match TRBD1. CDR3 length equals 16 residues. Germline V CDR1 and CDR2: SNHLY, FYNNEI. With V trimmed by 8 bases and J by 0 bases, 5 bases remained unmatched.

This sequence joins TRBV19 and TRBJ2-2, with D possibly being TRBD2 (5 bases). Trimming removed 6 bases from V and 6 bases from J, with 17 bases in between. Looked up from germline, CDR1 is LNHDA and CDR2 is SQIVND (reference sequence). The CDR3 extends over 15 amino acids. The DNA for the CDR3 is TGTGCCAGTAGCGAGTCCCAACCCGGGGCCGGGGAGCTGTTTTTT. Its protein is CASSESQPGAGELFF.

The J gene is TRBJ1-4, the V gene TRBV4-1; TRBD1 is a possible D gene (6 bases). The CDR3 extends over 17 amino acids. The V end was cut by 0 bases, the J end by 3 bases, with 14 bases between. CDR1 and CDR2 from the germline V gene are MGHRA and YSYEKL. The CDR3 DNA reads TGCGCCAGCAGCCAAGATCAATGGCGGGGGCCTAATGAAAAACTGTTTTTT. Protein sequence: CASSQDQWRGPNEKLFF.

The chain carries TRBV6-5 and TRBJ1-5; TRBD1 might be the D (6 bases). CDR1 is MNHEY and CDR2 is SVGAGI in the germline V gene. Trimming pared 5 bases from V and 1 base from J, leaving 9 bases between. The CDR3 runs to 14 residues. The CDR3 DNA reads TGTGCCAGCAGTCGGCAGGGGAGCAATCAGCCCCAGCATTTT. Its protein is CASSRQGSNQPQHF.

This chain links TRBV28 with TRBJ1-2, with TRBD1 as a possible D gene (6 bases). Germline lookup yields CDR1 MDHEN and CDR2 SYDVKM. CDR3 length equals 15 residues. V was cut by 6 bases and J by 2 bases, with 16 bases left in between. For the CDR3, the DNA is TGTGCCAGCAGAGCCCCAACCGGGACAAACTATGGCTACACCTTC. This gives the protein CASRAPTGTNYGYTF.